Listed below are T cell receptor beta chains from one sample, sequenced in a study of blood T cell repertoires in COVID-19. Measured with immunoSEQ multiplex PCR; TCRdb has only the in-frame clones, and not every one. The data show under 300,000 clones, roughly 90% seen once. Sequencing used peripheral blood. These receptors were taken from a man in his sixties who had recovered from COVID-19. CDR3s include the opening cysteine and the closing phenylalanine or tryptophan. The D gene is left open where the match is weak. Part of the rows lack a size; the others show once, few, many or a class for expanded clones.

j_call v_call d_call clone_size cdr3_aa cdr3_nt
TRBJ1-4 TRBV11-2 . . CASSLMWLPNEKLFF TGTGCCAGCAGCTTAATGTGGCTGCCGAATGAAAAACTGTTTTTT
TRBJ1-1 TRBV5-1 TRBD1 . CASSLRTGGEPEAFF TGCGCCAGCAGCCTCCGGACAGGGGGCGAACCTGAAGCTTTCTTT
TRBJ2-7 TRBV24-1 TRBD1 . CATSAGRGSYEQYF TGTGCCACCAGTGCCGGCAGGGGGTCGTACGAGCAGTACTTC
TRBJ2-6 TRBV3-1/TRBV3-2 . . CASSQRVFRFQGSAGANVLTF TGTGCCAGCAGCCAAAGGGTGTTCAGGTTTCAGGGCTCTGCCGGGGCCAACGTCCTGACTTTC
TRBJ1-2 TRBV6-5 . . CASSYRTRDYGYTF TGTGCCAGCAGTTACCGGACAAGAGACTATGGCTACACCTTC
TRBJ1-3 TRBV19 . . CAPHIRISGNTIYF TGTGCCCCTCACATACGTATCTCTGGAAACACCATATATTTT
TRBJ2-3 TRBV11-2 . . CASSLVRGISSTDTQYF TGTGCCAGCAGCTTAGTGCGCGGGATCTCTAGCACAGATACGCAGTATTTT
TRBJ2-7 TRBV12-5 TRBD1 . CASGSGQGRFSEQYF TGTGCTAGTGGTTCCGGACAGGGACGATTTTCGGAGCAGTACTTC
TRBJ1-5 TRBV4-1 TRBD1 once CASSQQDRVDEAQHF TGCGCCAGCAGCCAACAGGACAGGGTTGACGAAGCCCAGCATTTT
TRBJ1-5 TRBV14 . . CASSHRGYSNQPQHF TGTGCCAGCAGCCATCGGGGTTATAGCAATCAGCCCCAGCATTTT
TRBJ2-3 TRBV7-8 TRBD1 once CASSSPTTRTGKRTDTQYF TGTGCCAGCAGCTCCCCTACCACTCGGACAGGGAAGAGAACAGATACGCAGTATTTT
TRBJ1-2 TRBV10-3 . few CAISEGGSGQAYGYTF TGTGCCATCAGTGAGGGTGGGTCAGGACAAGCATATGGCTACACCTTC
TRBJ2-5 TRBV14 TRBD1 once CASSRGQGGETQYF TGTGCCAGCAGCCGGGGACAGGGTGGGGAGACCCAGTACTTC
TRBJ2-1 TRBV3-1/TRBV3-2 TRBD1 . CASSPRTGGYNEQFF TGTGCCAGCAGCCCTCGGACAGGGGGATACAATGAGCAGTTCTTC
TRBJ2-7 TRBV7-8 . . CASSRHRDEQYF TGTGCCAGCAGCCGCCACCGGGACGAGCAGTACTTC
TRBJ2-1 TRBV20-1 . . CSASRGEQFF TGCAGTGCTAGCAGGGGAGAGCAGTTCTTC
TRBJ2-7 TRBV10-3 TRBD1 . CADPGQGPLVSF TGTGCCGACCCGGGACAGGGGCCTCTAGTGAGTTTC
TRBJ1-2 TRBV7-8 . . CASSSGLNYGYTF TGTGCCAGCAGCTCGGGACTAAACTATGGCTACACCTTC
TRBJ2-5 TRBV5-1 . once CASSWGEIETQYF TGCGCCAGCAGTTGGGGCGAAATAGAGACCCAGTACTTC
TRBJ2-2 TRBV12-3/TRBV12-4 . . CASSFGAGELFF .
TRBJ2-3 TRBV7-9 . . CASSLDGEAADTQYF TGTGCCAGCAGCTTAGACGGGGAGGCAGCGGATACGCAGTATTTT
TRBJ1-5 TRBV19 . few CASSFIGYSNQPQHF TGTGCCAGTAGTTTCATCGGGTATAGCAATCAGCCCCAGCATTTT
TRBJ1-4 TRBV6-5 TRBD1 once CASREGAANEKLFF TGTGCCAGCCGGGAGGGGGCCGCTAATGAAAAACTGTTTTTT
TRBJ1-2 TRBV6-5 TRBD1 . CASRSDRVDLRGYTF TGTGCCAGCAGGTCCGACAGGGTTGACCTTCGGGGCTACACCTTC
TRBJ1-1 TRBV3-1/TRBV3-2 . . CASSQDGALGHTEAFF TGTGCCAGCAGCCAAGATGGGGCTTTGGGTCACACTGAAGCTTTCTTT
TRBJ1-1 TRBV11-2 . . CASSLGRGAFF TGTGCCAGCAGCTTAGGCCGGGGGGCTTTCTTT
TRBJ2-5 TRBV24-1 . once CATSGQGQETQYF TGTGCCACCAGTGGCCAGGGCCAGGAGACCCAGTACTTC
TRBJ1-5 TRBV29-1 . . CSVEGGRGQPQHF TGCAGCGTTGAGGGCGGGAGGGGCCAGCCCCAGCATTTT
TRBJ1-6 TRBV30 . . CAWSRGQVGSPLHF TGTGCCTGGAGTCGAGGACAAGTAGGTTCACCCCTCCACTTT
TRBJ2-5 TRBV24-1 . . CATSEVWRGRETQYF TGTGCCACCAGTGAGGTCTGGAGGGGCAGGGAGACCCAGTACTTC
TRBJ2-7 TRBV11-3 . . CASSSGGQYPSYEQYF TGTGCCAGCAGCTCCGGGGGACAGTACCCCTCCTACGAGCAGTACTTC
TRBJ1-2 TRBV12-3/TRBV12-4 . . CASSFPSYGYTF TGTGCCAGCAGTTTCCCCAGCTATGGCTACACCTTC
TRBJ2-1 TRBV27 TRBD2 . CASSLTAGAYNEQFF TGTGCCAGCAGTCTCACAGCGGGGGCCTACAATGAGCAGTTCTTC
TRBJ2-3 TRBV6-5 . . CASIRSPQADTQYF TGTGCCAGCATTAGATCGCCACAGGCAGATACGCAGTATTTT
TRBJ1-2 TRBV10-3 . . CAIRQLTNYGYTF TGTGCCATCCGACAGTTGACTAACTATGGCTACACCTTC
TRBJ1-5 TRBV2 . . CASSELASSRQPQHF TGTGCCAGCAGTGAACTCGCGAGTTCACGGCAGCCCCAGCATTTT
TRBJ2-2 TRBV5-1 . . CASSLMAGNTGELFF TGCGCCAGCAGCTTGATGGCAGGGAACACCGGGGAGCTGTTTTTT
TRBJ1-2 TRBV3-1/TRBV3-2 . once CASSQAVAVANYGYTF TGTGCCAGCAGCCAAGCGGTGGCGGTTGCTAACTATGGCTACACCTTC
TRBJ2-1 TRBV27 . few CASSLGYEQFF TGTGCCAGCAGTTTAGGCTATGAGCAGTTCTTC
TRBJ2-7 TRBV6-5 TRBD2 . CASRTSDAYEQYF TGTGCCAGCAGGACTAGCGATGCCTACGAGCAGTACTTC
TRBJ1-5 TRBV2 . . CATGDGSNQPQHF TGTGCCACAGGGGACGGTAGCAATCAGCCCCAGCATTTT
TRBJ2-1 TRBV5-1 TRBD2 once CASSLDGGGDEQFF TGCGCCAGCAGCTTGGATGGCGGGGGGGATGAGCAGTTCTTC